The 17 T cell receptor beta chains in this list originate from one sample, sequenced in a study of cytomegalovirus exposure and HLA in healthy donors. PCR involved 60 Vbeta and 13 Jbeta primers. Assay: immunoSEQ multiplex PCR; the TCRdb copy retains only in-frame clones and omits some. The sample consists of about 82,000 clones, roughly 74% of them appearing once. The sample taken for sequencing was PBMCs. The receptors here all came from a woman aged 45 to 65 in good health and CMV-seropositive.

The J gene is TRBJ2-7, the V gene TRBV2; perhaps TRBD1 as D (6 bases). The V gene lost 3 bases and the J gene lost 3 bases, with 12 bases spanning the gap. CDR1 and CDR2 (germline): SNHLY, FYNNEI. There are 14 residues in the CDR3. The CDR3 sequence: CASSERQELYEQYF. The CDR3 DNA reads TGTGCCAGCAGTGAGCGACAGGAACTCTACGAGCAGTACTTC. Looking up the rest from reference TRBV2 and TRBJ2-7 gives the full variable domain: EPEVTQTPSHQVTQMGQEVILRCVPISNHLYFYWYRQILGQKVEFLVSFYNNEISEKSEIFDDQFSVERPDGSNFTLKIRSTKLEDSAMYFCASSERQELYEQYFGPGTRLTVT.

Turning to this clone: The germline gene is not matched at one end of the junction; a read error may be the cause. V gene TRBV15 combines with J gene TRBJ1-1; D not certain. This CDR3 comprises 12 residues. The germline CDR1 and CDR2 sequences are LNHNV and YYDKDF (reference sequence). CDR3 DNA: TGTGCCACCAGCAGAGCAGAGGCCGAAGTTTTCTTT. Its translation: CATSRAEAEVFF. Looking up the rest from reference TRBV15 and TRBJ1-1 gives the full variable domain: DAMVIQNPRYQVTQFGKPVTLSCSQTLNHNVMYWYQQKSSQAPKLLFHYYDKDFNNEADTPDNFQSRRPNTSFCFLDIRSPGLGDTAMYLCATSRAEAEVFFGQGTRLTVV.

A single count supports this clone. The CDR3: CSARGGLEQYF. The CDR3 DNA reads as TGCAGTGCTAGAGGAGGACTCGAGCAGTACTTC. This chain uses TRBV20-1 with TRBJ2-7; a possible D gene is TRBD2 (5 bases). Germline CDR1 reads DFQATT; CDR2 reads SNEGSKA (reference sequence). The CDR3 length is 11 residues. Trimming removed 1 base at V and 6 bases at J, with 7 bases between.

This clone showed up just a few times. The genes are TRBV9 and TRBJ2-4; D is possibly TRBD1 (6 bases). The V gene lost 0 bases and the J gene lost 9 bases, with 16 bases spanning the gap. This CDR3 region has 15 residues. Looked up from germline, CDR1 is SGDLS and CDR2 is YYNGEE. The CDR3 here is CASSVVAGVGSIQYF. The CDR3, as DNA: TGTGCCAGCAGCGTAGTCGCAGGGGTGGGTAGCATTCAGTACTTC.

This chain connects TRBV6-5 to TRBJ1-2; 7 bases are a match to TRBD1. The CDR3 totals 13 residues. Germline values: CDR1 MNHEY, CDR2 SVGAGI. The V and J ends lost 6 bases and 4 bases, in that order; junction bases with no gene match: 5. The CDR3 loop reads CASSNRGGYGYTF. DNA for the CDR3: TGTGCCAGCAGCAACAGGGGCGGCTATGGCTACACCTTC.

The chain recombines TRBV11-3 with TRBJ2-2; TRBD1 might be the D (5 bases). The germline V gene has CDR1 SGHNT and CDR2 YENEEA. V lost 2 bases, J lost 1 base, and 8 bases lay in between. This CDR3 spans 15 amino acids. CDR3 sequence reads: CASSLFRENTGELFF. The CDR3 DNA reads TGTGCCAGCAGCTTATTCAGGGAGAACACCGGGGAGCTGTTTTTT.

CDR3: CASSKQGTGANVLTF. Written as DNA, the CDR3 is TGTGCCAGCAGCAAGCAGGGAACTGGGGCCAACGTCCTGACTTTC. The chain recombines TRBV5-6 with TRBJ2-6; tentatively, D is TRBD1 (5 bases). This CDR3 has 15 residues. The germline V gene has CDR1 SGHDT and CDR2 YYEEEE. The V end lost 4 bases, the J end lost 2 bases, and 10 bases lay between the germline ends.

This clone showed up just a few times. The chain combines TRBV5-1 with TRBJ1-1; 10 bases map to TRBD1. The V gene's germline CDR1 is SGHRS and CDR2 YFSETQ. The CDR3 length is 15 residues. V shed 4 bases, J shed 4 bases, and the junction held 7 bases outside the gene matches. CDR3 loop: CASSLGQGMSTEAFF. The DNA for the CDR3 is TGCGCCAGCAGCCTGGGACAGGGGATGAGCACTGAAGCTTTCTTT.

The chain links TRBV29-1 to TRBJ1-2; D might be TRBD1 (6 bases). CDR1 and CDR2 from the germline V gene are SQVTM and ANQGSEA. The CDR3 is made up of 14 amino acids. Trimming pared 6 bases from V and 4 bases from J, leaving 18 bases between. This CDR3 is CSVAATGLGYGYTF. The CDR3 nucleotides are TGCAGCGTGGCCGCTACAGGGTTGGGCTATGGCTACACCTTC.

The V gene is TRBV4-1, the J gene TRBJ2-4; no reliable D call. Trimming stripped 1 base from V and 4 bases from J, with 11 bases between. CDR1 and CDR2 (germline): MGHRA, YSYEKL. The CDR3 is made up of 15 amino acids. CDR3 DNA sequence: TGCGCCAGCAGCCAAGGGGTACAGCTAAAAAACATTCAGTACTTC. Translation: CASSQGVQLKNIQYF.

This clone was counted a few times. V gene TRBV6-5 combines with J gene TRBJ2-6; D perhaps matches TRBD1 (5 bases). The CDR3 is made up of 16 amino acids. The V gene's germline CDR1 is MNHEY and CDR2 SVGAGI. The V end was cut by 0 bases, the J end by 2 bases, with 8 bases between. The CDR3 region has the DNA TGTGCCAGCAGTTACTCAGGCAGGGCTGGGGCCAACGTCCTGACTTTC. Translated: CASSYSGRAGANVLTF.

The chain combines TRBV11-2 with TRBJ2-2; no firm D call. The CDR3 spans 14 residues. Trimming took 2 bases from V and 1 from J, leaving 5 bases between them. Germline assignment: CDR1 SGHAT and CDR2 FQNNGV. DNA for the CDR3: TGTGCCAGCAGCTTACTTTGGAACACCGGGGAGCTGTTTTTT. It yields the protein CASSLLWNTGELFF.

This clone appeared a single time. V gene TRBV30 combines with J gene TRBJ1-2; D is unresolved. Per germline, CDR1 GTSNPN and CDR2 SVGIG (reference sequence). Trimming took off 0 bases at V and 3 bases at J, with 8 bases between the two ends. The CDR3 runs to 13 residues. The CDR3 DNA is TGTGCCTGGAGTGTACTTGGAGACTATGGCTACACCTTC. Translating gives CAWSVLGDYGYTF.

The chain recombines TRBV9 with TRBJ2-5, with a weak D call TRBD2 (5 bases). The CDR3 sequence is 16 residues long. The V gene's germline CDR1 is SGDLS and CDR2 YYNGEE. V was clipped by 3 bases and J by 4 bases, with 19 bases between them. The CDR3 coding sequence is TGTGCCAGCAGCGGTCCTCTGGCGGGCGTAGGAGAGACCCAGTACTTC. As protein: CASSGPLAGVGETQYF.

The chain recombines TRBV19 with TRBJ2-3, with D perhaps TRBD2 (5 bases). The V end was cut by 3 bases, the J end by 1 base, with 11 bases between. The germline CDR1 and CDR2 sequences are LNHDA and SQIVND (reference sequence). The CDR3 has 15 residues. Written as DNA, the CDR3 is TGTGCCAGTAGTATGTGGGGAGTGCGCACAGATACGCAGTATTTT. Its protein is CASSMWGVRTDTQYF.

This clone was seen only a few times. This chain joins TRBV29-1 and TRBJ2-5; no reliable D call. Germline lookup yields CDR1 SQVTM and CDR2 ANQGSEA. Trimming removed 4 bases at V and 1 base at J, with 7 bases between. CDR3 size: 12 residues. Written as DNA, the CDR3 is TGCAGCGTTGGAGTAGCCCAAGAGACCCAGTACTTC. Its protein is CSVGVAQETQYF.

In DNA form, the CDR3 reads TGTGCCAGCAGCTTGGTTGGGAGCGCGGACTACGAGCAGTACTTC. Translation: CASSLVGSADYEQYF. The gene calls are TRBV5-4 and TRBJ2-7, with a tentative D call TRBD2 (5 bases). The CDR3 loop spans 15 amino acids. Germline V lookup: CDR1 SGHNT, CDR2 YYREEE (reference sequence). V shed 0 bases and J shed 3 bases, with 13 bases lying between them.